The 18 T cell receptor beta chains below come from one sample, sequenced in a study of T cells and copy number aberrations in small-cell lung cancer. Sequencing used immunoSEQ multiplex PCR; TCRdb keeps in-frame clones, though not all of them. The table has 2,100 or so clones, over 60% seen once. Sequenced input: tumor tissue. The origin of the receptors is a man aged 60-69 years with small cell lung cancer.

This chain joins TRBV25-1 and TRBJ2-7; the match to TRBD1 covers 11 bases. V was pared by 8 bases and J by 5 bases, with 5 bases of the junction left unmatched. Germline CDR1 and CDR2: MGHDK and SYGVNS. There are 13 residues in the CDR3. The CDR3 here is CASLGQGANEQYF. CDR3 DNA: TGTGCCAGCCTAGGACAGGGGGCGAACGAGCAGTACTTC.

The chain is built from TRBV10-3 and TRBJ2-5; D gene unclear. From germline, CDR1 is ENHRY and CDR2 SYGVKD. The CDR3 is made up of 15 amino acids. V was cut by 0 bases and J by 2 bases, with 10 bases left in between. The CDR3, as DNA: TGTGCCATCAGTGAGTCGGCAGGATCTCAAGAGACCCAGTACTTC. Amino acids: CAISESAGSQETQYF.

V gene TRBV15 combines with J gene TRBJ2-3; D gene ambiguous. The V end lost 4 bases, the J end lost 4 bases, and 12 bases lay between the germline ends. Germline V gene lookup returns CDR1 LNHNV and CDR2 YYDKDF (reference sequence). This CDR3 has 14 amino acids. The CDR3 region has the DNA TGTGCCACCAGCACCGGACGATTCCCAGATACGCAGTATTTT. Translating gives CATSTGRFPDTQYF.

The chain recombines TRBV4-1 with TRBJ2-1, with D possibly matching TRBD1 (7 bases). With 4 bases removed from V and 5 bases from J, the gap between germline ends came to 18 bases. The germline V gene has CDR1 MGHRA and CDR2 YSYEKL. This CDR3 has 16 residues. This CDR3 is CASSPYARGVDNEQFF. DNA of the CDR3: TGCGCCAGCAGCCCTTATGCCAGGGGGGTCGACAATGAGCAGTTCTTC.

This clone has only one observation. This rearrangement joins TRBV7-9 to TRBJ2-5, with a possible D match to TRBD1 (6 bases). The CDR3 spans 15 residues. The germline V gene has CDR1 SEHNR and CDR2 FQNEAQ (reference sequence). V lost 5 bases and J lost 2, with 15 bases in between. DNA for the CDR3: TGTGCCAGCAGCCTGAACAGGGTAGGGCAAGAGACCCAGTACTTC. Its protein product is CASSLNRVGQETQYF.

The V gene is TRBV9, the J gene TRBJ2-3; TRBD1 matches 7 bases. The V segment lost 6 bases and the J segment 0 bases; nucleotides outside the gene matches: 4. This CDR3 has 14 amino acids. Germline V lookup: CDR1 SGDLS, CDR2 YYNGEE. The CDR3 nucleotides read TGTGCCAGCAATAGGGACAGAAGCACAGATACGCAGTATTTT. It yields the protein CASNRDRSTDTQYF.

The V call is TRBV5-1, the J call TRBJ2-7; D perhaps matches TRBD1 (8 bases). Trimming pared 4 bases from V and 5 bases from J, leaving 22 bases between. The CDR3 covers 16 residues. The germline CDR1 and CDR2 sequences are SGHRS and YFSETQ. CDR3 bases: TGCGCCAGCAGCGGGGGGGCAGGGGGCGATCTCAACGAGCAGTACTTC. This codes for CASSGGAGGDLNEQYF.

The V call is TRBV10-1, the J call TRBJ2-5, with 7 bases lining up with TRBD1. V lost 5 bases, J lost 4 bases, and 13 bases stayed unmatched. The V gene's germline CDR1 is WNHNN and CDR2 SYGVQD (reference sequence). The CDR3 is made up of 16 amino acids. The CDR3 region has the DNA TGCGCCAGCAGTCCAAACAGGGGTGGGGTCCGAGAGACCCAGTACTTC. Translated: CASSPNRGGVRETQYF.

The CDR3 sequence is CASSLAGYDYGYTF. The DNA for the CDR3 is TGTGCCAGCAGCTTGGCAGGGTACGACTATGGCTACACCTTC. This chain connects TRBV5-4 to TRBJ1-2; a possible D gene is TRBD1 (5 bases). Germline values: CDR1 SGHNT, CDR2 YYREEE (reference sequence). V was trimmed by 0 bases and J by 3 bases, leaving 9 bases between them. CDR3 size: 14 residues.

The chain combines TRBV5-1 with TRBJ2-6, with D possibly matching TRBD2 (7 bases). Germline CDR1 is SGHRS and CDR2 is YFSETQ. The CDR3 covers 16 residues. Trimming cost V 3 bases and J 2 bases, with 12 bases left between them. DNA of the CDR3: TGCGCCAGCAGCTCCGGAGGGGGGGCTGGGGCCAACGTCCTGACTTTC. Its translation: CASSSGGGAGANVLTF.

CDR3 coding DNA: TGTGCCTGGAGTAAACAGGGAGTCACCGGGGAGCTGTTTTTT. It yields the protein CAWSKQGVTGELFF. This chain uses TRBV30 with TRBJ2-2; D is perhaps TRBD1 (6 bases). Looked up from germline, CDR1 is GTSNPN and CDR2 is SVGIG (reference sequence). This CDR3 region has 14 residues. The ends were cut back, 2 bases at V and 4 bases at J, with 11 bases in the middle.

There are a few counts of this clone. This rearrangement joins TRBV5-5 to TRBJ2-5, with 8 nucleotides matching TRBD2. The J segment lost 9 bases and the V segment lost 5 bases, leaving 15 bases of the junction unmatched. Looked up from germline, CDR1 is SGHKS and CDR2 is YYEKEE (reference sequence). This CDR3 has 15 amino acids. The CDR3 nucleotides read TGTGCCAGCAGTACGGGACTAGAGATTGTGAAAGCCCAGTACTTC. The encoded protein is CASSTGLEIVKAQYF.

The chain employs TRBV28 and TRBJ2-1; possibly TRBD2 for D (6 bases). V lost 3 bases, J lost 7 bases, and 22 bases lay in between. Germline-derived CDR1 and CDR2 are MDHEN and SYDVKM. The CDR3 runs 17 residues. This chain's CDR3 is CASSLGGEGTLGNEQFF. The CDR3 nucleotides read TGTGCCAGCAGTTTGGGCGGTGAGGGGACTTTGGGTAATGAGCAGTTCTTC.

This chain joins TRBV30 and TRBJ2-1; possible D gene TRBD1, 5 bases. The CDR3 is made up of 10 amino acids. Looked up from germline, CDR1 is GTSNPN and CDR2 is SVGIG (reference sequence). Trimming took 2 bases from V and 14 from J, leaving 10 bases between them. CDR3 in DNA: TGTGCCTGGAGTATGGGGCAGGAGTTCTTC. As protein: CAWSMGQEFF.

The rearrangement links TRBV5-6 to TRBJ2-3; D not resolved. Trimming left V 4 bases short and J 0 bases short, with 15 bases between. CDR1 is SGHDT and CDR2 is YYEEEE in the germline V gene. The CDR3 extends over 16 amino acids. CDR3 residues: CASSRPRAASTDTQYF. The CDR3 nucleotides read TGTGCCAGCAGCCGACCCCGTGCGGCTAGCACAGATACGCAGTATTTT.

This chain connects TRBV11-2 to TRBJ2-7; the D is unclear. Germline V CDR1 and CDR2: SGHAT, FQNNGV. The V and J ends lost 4 bases and 7 bases respectively, with 11 bases between them. The CDR3 sequence is 12 residues long. DNA for the CDR3: TGTGCCAGCAGCTCCGAGTGGGGAGAGCAGTACTTC. It specifies CASSSEWGEQYF.

The chain uses TRBV4-2 and TRBJ2-3, with a possible D match to TRBD1 (6 bases). V shed 4 bases and J shed 9 bases, with 23 bases lying between them. Germline CDR1 and CDR2: LGHNA and YNFKEQ. This CDR3 spans 16 amino acids. The CDR3 nucleotides are TGTGCCAGCAGCCGCGAAGGACAGCTACTGGAAGGCACGCAGTATTTT. Translation gives CASSREGQLLEGTQYF.

This clone was counted a single time. The chain links TRBV11-2 to TRBJ2-3; TRBD2 is a possible D gene (7 bases). The CDR3 has 16 residues. V was cut by 1 base and J by 4 bases, with 15 bases left in between. Germline V gene lookup returns CDR1 SGHAT and CDR2 FQNNGV. CDR3 sequence reads: CASSLVGGAGSDTQYF. The CDR3 DNA follows: TGTGCCAGCAGCTTAGTGGGGGGGGCAGGATCAGATACGCAGTATTTT. The variable domain in full, with the rest retrieved from reference TRBV11-2 and TRBJ2-3, is EAGVAQSPRYKIIEKRQSVAFWCNPISGHATLYWYQQILGQGPKLLIQFQNNGVVDDSQLPKDRFSAERLKGVDSTLKIQPAKLEDSAVYLCASSLVGGAGSDTQYFGPGTRLTVL.